This TCR beta chain was identified in a study of blood T cell repertoires in COVID-19. Looking at the study overall: Donors in the United States, Italy and Spain gave samples during acute or convalescent COVID-19.

The CDR3 is 16 residues long. Germline values: CDR1 SGHTA, CDR2 FQGNSA. V gave up 3 bases and J gave up 0 bases, with 13 bases separating them. TCRdb's copy holds only in-frame clones and misses some; the assay was immunoSEQ multiplex PCR. The repertoire holds tens of thousands of clones, with 84% as singletons. Sequenced: peripheral blood. The source of this sequence is a woman at least 80 years old with acute or convalescent COVID-19. The chain combines TRBV7-2 with TRBJ2-3, with D possibly matching TRBD2 (7 bases). This CDR3 reads CASSLEGGGSTDTQYF. DNA of the CDR3: TGTGCCAGCAGCTTGGAGGGAGGGGGTAGCACAGATACGCAGTATTTT. Together with reference TRBV7-2 and TRBJ2-3, the CDR3 gives the full variable domain: GAGVSQSPSNKVTEKGKDVELRCDPISGHTALYWYRQSLGQGLEFLIYFQGNSAPDKSGLPSDRFSAERTGGSVSTLTIQRTQQEDSAVYLCASSLEGGGSTDTQYFGPGTRLTVL.